The entry below describes one TCR beta chain. The germline V gene encodes CDR1 MDHEN and CDR2 SYDVKM. With 1 base removed from V and 3 bases from J, the gap between germline ends came to 7 bases. The CDR3 is 14 amino acids. These data come from a study of shared clonotypes between healthy human individuals. Using about 220 ng DNA, approximately 30,000 T cell genomes, the sorted-subset replicate PCRs were run. In the study's own analysis: Quality scores were absent from the junction-only immunoSEQ sequences, so filtering differed. Sequencing was performed with immunoSEQ multiplex PCR; in TCRdb, only in-frame clones are kept and a portion is missing. Clone size and V and J calls were adopted from that table, with D and trimming inferred from the DNA. The sample has more than 550,000 clones; 72% are singletons.

The rearrangement uses TRBV28 and TRBJ2-1, with D hard to call. The TCR originated in a woman in her thirties in good health. Sample: memory CD4+ T cells sorted from blood. The subset is: CD45RA-negative fraction. CDR3 loop: CASSLSGLYNEQFF. The CDR3 DNA follows: TGTGCCAGCAGTTTATCCGGCCTCTACAATGAGCAGTTCTTC.